These T cell receptor beta chains were read from a single sample in a study of cytotoxic CD8 clonotypes in ibrutinib-treated CLL. Sequencing was performed with immunoSEQ multiplex PCR; in TCRdb, only in-frame clones are kept and a portion is missing. The sample consists of around 33,000 clones, 45% to 50% of them appearing once. The sample in question was PBMCs, obtained before ibrutinib treatment. The receptors come from a human donor with chronic lymphocytic leukemia. CDR3s include the opening cysteine and the closing phenylalanine or tryptophan. A D gene is named only where the DNA matches it firmly. Clone size is given for some rows only: seen once, a few or many times, or a class if the clone is expanded.

.,TRBV10-3,many,TRBJ1-1,11,CAITNGEKAFF,TGTGCCATCACCAATGGGGAAAAGGCTTTCTTT
.,TRBV4-1,.,TRBJ2-6,18,CASSYTWGAGSGANVLTF,TGCGCCAGCAGCTATACATGGGGTGCCGGGTCTGGGGCCAACGTCCTGACTTTC
TRBD2,TRBV4-1,.,TRBJ2-3,16,CASSRRGGASTDTQYF,TGCGCCAGCAGCCGTCGGGGGGGGGCTAGCACAGATACGCAGTATTTT
.,TRBV7-2,.,TRBJ2-7,18,CASSLVSRPGVKVYEQYF,TGTGCCAGCAGCTTAGTGTCCCGTCCAGGAGTGAAGGTTTACGAGCAGTACTTC
TRBD1,TRBV29-1,few,TRBJ2-7,13,CSVAETGAHEQYF,TGCAGCGTTGCGGAGACAGGGGCCCACGAGCAGTACTTC
TRBD2,TRBV7-2,.,TRBJ2-3,18,CASSLVGTSGGALDTQYF,TGTGCCAGCAGCTTAGTGGGGACTAGCGGGGGGGCCCTAGATACGCAGTATTTT
TRBD2,TRBV2,.,TRBJ2-7,17,CASSPRPILAGSYEQYF,TGTGCCAGCAGTCCCCGACCTATACTAGCGGGGAGCTACGAGCAGTACTTC
.,TRBV5-6,.,TRBJ1-2,11,CASSLRGGYTF,TGTGCCAGCAGCTTGCGGGGTGGCTACACCTTC
.,TRBV7-2,few,TRBJ2-3,15,CASSRRASITDTQYF,TGTGCCAGCAGCCGCCGGGCTAGCATCACAGATACGCAGTATTTT
.,TRBV7-2,.,TRBJ2-2,14,CARAGTNTAGELFF,TGTGCCAGAGCCGGGACCAACACGGCCGGGGAGCTGTTTTTT
TRBD1,TRBV11-3,.,TRBJ1-1,15,CASSPTGQGNTEAFF,TGTGCCAGCAGCCCTACGGGACAGGGGAACACTGAAGCTTTCTTT
.,TRBV6-1,.,TRBJ2-2,15,CASRNGMAYTGELFF,TGTGCCAGCAGGAATGGGATGGCTTACACCGGGGAGCTGTTTTTT
.,TRBV5-5,.,TRBJ1-5,17,CASSQVQGLEYNQPQHF,TGTGCCAGCAGCCAAGTTCAGGGGCTGGAATACAATCAGCCCCAGCATTTT
TRBD1,TRBV6-5,.,TRBJ1-5,15,CASSRDRYSNQPQHF,TGTGCCAGCAGCCGGGACAGATATAGCAATCAGCCCCAGCATTTT
TRBD2,TRBV15,.,TRBJ2-7,15,CATSRVAGEIYEQYF,TGTGCCACCAGCAGGGTAGCGGGTGAAATATACGAGCAGTACTTC
TRBD1,TRBV14,.,TRBJ2-1,14,CASSQYTGGREQFF,TGTGCCAGCAGCCAATATACAGGGGGCCGTGAGCAGTTCTTC
.,TRBV7-6,.,TRBJ2-5,15,CASSPITGAEGTQYF,TGTGCCAGCAGCCCAATTACAGGGGCGGAGGGGACCCAGTACTTC
.,TRBV9,few,TRBJ1-1,14,CASSVVGLNTEAFF,TGTGCCAGCAGCGTAGTGGGGCTGAACACTGAAGCTTTCTTT
.,TRBV6-6,.,TRBJ1-2,16,CASSYSGPFSGDGYTF,TGTGCCAGCAGTTACTCCGGGCCCTTCTCAGGTGATGGCTACACCTTC
.,TRBV5-1,.,TRBJ1-1,12,CASSLSYTEAFF,TGCGCCAGCAGCTTGTCGTACACTGAAGCTTTCTTT
TRBD1,TRBV27,few,TRBJ1-6,15,CASSLRDRENSPLHF,TGTGCCAGCAGCTTGCGGGACAGGGAAAATTCACCCCTCCACTTT
.,TRBV11-3,few,TRBJ2-1,13,CASSRSVFGEQFF,TGTGCCAGCAGCCGATCGGTCTTTGGGGAGCAGTTCTTC
.,TRBV29-1,once,TRBJ1-1,11,CSVGLIDEAFF,TGCAGCGTCGGGCTGATTGATGAAGCTTTCTTT
.,TRBV11-2,few,TRBJ2-2,14,CASSLTRDTGELFF,TGTGCCAGCAGCTTGACAAGGGACACCGGGGAGCTGTTTTTT
TRBD1,TRBV28,few,TRBJ1-2,17,CASSLWAPGQVNYGYTF,TGTGCCAGCAGTTTATGGGCCCCCGGACAGGTGAACTATGGCTACACCTTC
.,TRBV19,.,TRBJ1-5,14,CATDWGANNQPQHF,TGTGCCACGGATTGGGGCGCTAACAATCAGCCCCAGCATTTT
.,TRBV9,.,TRBJ2-3,15,CASSVQGDRTDTQYF,TGTGCCAGCAGCGTACAGGGAGACCGCACAGATACGCAGTATTTT
.,TRBV19,few,TRBJ1-6,14,CASTHTGVNSPLHF,TGTGCCAGTACCCACACGGGGGTTAATTCACCCCTCCACTTT
TRBD2,TRBV6-1,few,TRBJ2-3,17,CASSEAPSGVYTDTQYF,TGTGCCAGCAGTGAAGCCCCTAGCGGGGTCTACACAGATACGCAGTATTTT
TRBD2,TRBV30,.,TRBJ2-1,12,CAGGTSPHEQFF,TGTGCCGGGGGGACTAGCCCCCATGAGCAGTTCTTC
.,TRBV15,.,TRBJ1-2,16,CATSTGGPIYMYGYTF,TGTGCCACCAGCACAGGAGGGCCTATCTACATGTATGGCTACACCTTC
.,TRBV7-9,few,TRBJ1-1,15,CASSLGGHMNTEAFF,TGTGCCAGCAGCTTAGGGGGACACATGAACACTGAAGCTTTCTTT
TRBD2,TRBV6-5,few,TRBJ2-7,15,CASSYAGLALYEQYF,TGTGCCAGCAGTTACGCGGGACTAGCCCTCTACGAGCAGTACTTC
.,TRBV2,large,TRBJ1-4,14,CASRFQPHNEKLFF,TGTGCCAGCAGATTCCAGCCCCATAATGAAAAACTGTTTTTT
.,TRBV18,few,TRBJ1-4,14,CASSPGLSYEKLFF,TGTGCCAGCTCACCGGGGCTGAGTTATGAAAAACTGTTTTTT